These 5 T cell receptor beta chains were all obtained from the same sample, sequenced in a study of blood T cell repertoires in COVID-19. The repertoire was sequenced with immunoSEQ multiplex PCR; TCRdb's copy has only in-frame clones and lacks some. This table holds 50,000 to 80,000 clones, roughly 90% found once. The sample was peripheral blood. The origin of the receptors is a woman older than 75 with active COVID-19.

The chain is built from TRBV29-1 and TRBJ2-5; D perhaps matches TRBD1 (6 bases). Germline V lookup: CDR1 SQVTM, CDR2 ANQGSEA. V lost 7 bases to trimming and J lost 0 bases, with 15 bases between them. The CDR3 has 14 amino acids. The CDR3, as DNA: TGCAGCGCAAGGGGGTCAGGGTACCAAGAGACCCAGTACTTC. Its protein is CSARGSGYQETQYF.

This chain links TRBV13 with TRBJ2-4; 13 nucleotides match TRBD2. V shed 0 bases, J shed 6 bases, and the junction held 5 bases outside the gene matches. The length of the CDR3 is 17 residues. CDR1 and CDR2 from the germline V gene are PRHDT and FYEKMQ (reference sequence). DNA of the CDR3: TGTGCCAGCAGCTTAGGACTAGCGGGGGGGCCGAGAAACATTCAGTACTTC. Translation gives CASSLGLAGGPRNIQYF.

The V call is TRBV7-2, the J call TRBJ2-3; TRBD1 might be the D (5 bases). Per germline, CDR1 SGHTA and CDR2 FQGNSA. The V end was cut by 4 bases, the J end by 5 bases, with 13 bases between. The CDR3 consists of 14 residues. The CDR3 coding sequence is TGTGCCAGCAGCTCGCAGGGTCTGCAAGATACGCAGTATTTT. Protein sequence: CASSSQGLQDTQYF.

The table lists this clone with a few counts. V gene TRBV6-6 combines with J gene TRBJ1-5, with D perhaps TRBD1 (5 bases). V dropped 5 bases and J dropped 0 bases, with 17 bases sitting between them. Germline values: CDR1 MNHNY, CDR2 SVGAGI (reference sequence). The CDR3 is 17 amino acids. The CDR3 nucleotides are TGTGCCAGCAGTCCCCGAGGGGCGGACTATAGCAATCAGCCCCAGCATTTT. It specifies CASSPRGADYSNQPQHF.

J is TRBJ1-4 and V is TRBV7-9, with 7 bases fitting TRBD1. The V segment lost 2 bases and the J segment 8 bases; nucleotides outside the gene matches: 11. Looked up from germline, CDR1 is SEHNR and CDR2 is FQNEAQ (reference sequence). The CDR3 has 16 residues. CDR3 amino acids: CASSLSWGRGSEKLFF. CDR3 coding DNA: TGTGCCAGCAGCTTATCCTGGGGCAGGGGGTCCGAAAAACTGTTTTTT. Drawing the rest from reference TRBV7-9 and TRBJ1-4, the complete variable domain is DTGVSQNPRHKITKRGQNVTFRCDPISEHNRLYWYRQTLGQGPEFLTYFQNEAQLEKSRLLSDRFSAERPKGSFSTLEIQRTEQGDSAMYLCASSLSWGRGSEKLFFGSGTQLSVL.